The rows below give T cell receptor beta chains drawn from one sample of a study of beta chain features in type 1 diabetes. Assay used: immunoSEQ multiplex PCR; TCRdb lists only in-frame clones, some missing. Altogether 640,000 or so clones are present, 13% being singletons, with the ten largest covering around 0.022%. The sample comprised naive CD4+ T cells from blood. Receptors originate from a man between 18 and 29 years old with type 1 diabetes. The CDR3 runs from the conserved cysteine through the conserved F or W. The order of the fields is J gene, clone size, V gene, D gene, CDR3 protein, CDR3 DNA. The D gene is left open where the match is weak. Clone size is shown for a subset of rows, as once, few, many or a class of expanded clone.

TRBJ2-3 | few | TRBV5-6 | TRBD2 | CASSDSGGASDTQYF | TGTGCCAGCAGCGATAGCGGGGGGGCGTCAGATACGCAGTATTTT
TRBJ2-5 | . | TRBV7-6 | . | CASWVGLAGETQYF | TGTGCCAGCTGGGTTGGGTTAGCCGGAGAGACCCAGTACTTC
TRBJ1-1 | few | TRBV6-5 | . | CASSYSRRANTEAFF | TGTGCCAGCAGTTACTCGAGGAGGGCGAACACTGAAGCTTTCTTT
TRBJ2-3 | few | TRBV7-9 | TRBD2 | CASSFGGGTDTQYF | TGTGCCAGCAGCTTCGGGGGGGGCACAGATACGCAGTATTTT
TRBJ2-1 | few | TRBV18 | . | CASSPGSGAYNEQFF | TGTGCCAGCTCACCCGGGAGTGGAGCCTACAATGAGCAGTTCTTC
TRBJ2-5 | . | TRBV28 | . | CASREALREETQYF | TGTGCCAGCAGGGAGGCACTCAGGGAGGAGACCCAGTACTTC
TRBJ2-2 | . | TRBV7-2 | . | CASSIDSGTGELFF | TGTGCCAGCAGCATTGACAGTGGGACCGGGGAGCTGTTTTTT
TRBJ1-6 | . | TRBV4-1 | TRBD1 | CASSQDSTGDASPLHF | TGCGCCAGCAGCCAAGATTCCACAGGGGACGCTTCACCCCTCCACTTT
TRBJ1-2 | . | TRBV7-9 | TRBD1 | CASRQVQGDPGYTF | TGTGCCAGCAGGCAGGTGCAGGGGGACCCTGGCTACACCTTC
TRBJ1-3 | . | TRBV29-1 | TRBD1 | CSVGTGGLSGNTIYF | TGCAGCGTCGGGACAGGGGGACTCTCTGGAAACACCATATATTTT
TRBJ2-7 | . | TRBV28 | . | CASRGGTSYEQYF | TGTGCCAGCAGGGGGGGGACATCCTACGAGCAGTACTTC
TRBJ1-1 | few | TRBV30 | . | CAWSVSSGAFF | TGTGCCTGGAGTGTATCGAGCGGTGCTTTCTTT
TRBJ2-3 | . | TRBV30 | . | CAWSAGTDTQYF | TGTGCCTGGAGCGCCGGCACAGATACGCAGTATTTT
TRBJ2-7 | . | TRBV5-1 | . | CASSLGGYEQYF | TGCGCCAGCAGCTTAGGCGGCTACGAGCAGTACTTC
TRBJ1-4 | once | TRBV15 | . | CATSRVGLGEKLFF | TGTGCCACCAGCAGAGTAGGGTTGGGCGAAAAACTGTTTTTT
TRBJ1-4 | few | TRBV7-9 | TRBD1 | CASSQGDRQYEKLFF | TGTGCCAGCAGCCAGGGGGACAGACAATATGAAAAACTGTTTTTT
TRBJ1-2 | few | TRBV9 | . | CASSPWRGVDGYTF | TGTGCCAGCAGCCCTTGGAGGGGGGTGGATGGCTACACCTTC
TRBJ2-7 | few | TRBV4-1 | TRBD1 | CASSQRDRGGYEQYF | TGCGCCAGCAGCCAAAGGGACAGGGGTGGCTACGAGCAGTACTTC
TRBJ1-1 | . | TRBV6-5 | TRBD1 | CASRGQEGTEAFF | TGTGCCAGCAGGGGACAGGAGGGGACTGAAGCTTTCTTT
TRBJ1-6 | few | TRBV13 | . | CASSYRAMNSPLHF | TGTGCCAGCAGTTACAGGGCGATGAATTCACCCCTCCACTTT
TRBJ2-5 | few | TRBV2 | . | CASSRVRETQYF | TGTGCCAGCAGCCGTGTTCGAGAGACCCAGTACTTC
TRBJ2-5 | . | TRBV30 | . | CAWNVGGLGETQYF | TGTGCCTGGAATGTTGGGGGCCTAGGAGAGACCCAGTACTTC
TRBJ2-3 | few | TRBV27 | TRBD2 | CASSHGTREGDTQYF | TGTGCCAGCAGTCATGGGACTAGAGAGGGAGATACGCAGTATTTT
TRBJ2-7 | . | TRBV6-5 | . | CASRSGRGAIYEQYF | TGTGCCAGCAGATCCGGTAGGGGGGCTATCTACGAGCAGTACTTC
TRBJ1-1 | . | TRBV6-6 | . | CASSPGGTEAFF | TGTGCCAGCAGTCCGGGGGGGACTGAAGCTTTCTTT
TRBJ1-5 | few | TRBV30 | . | CAWAKDSNQPQHF | TGTGCCTGGGCAAAAGATAGCAATCAGCCCCAGCATTTT
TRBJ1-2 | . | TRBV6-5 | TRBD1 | CASSKQGANGYTF | TGTGCCAGCAGTAAACAGGGGGCAAATGGCTACACCTTC
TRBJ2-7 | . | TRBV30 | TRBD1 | CAWRDRTGSHEQYF | TGTGCCTGGAGGGACCGGACAGGGTCGCACGAGCAGTACTTC
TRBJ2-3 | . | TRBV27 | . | CASHRVGTDTQYF | TGTGCCAGCCACAGGGTTGGCACAGATACGCAGTATTTT
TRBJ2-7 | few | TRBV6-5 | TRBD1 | CASSLGQGSYEQYF | TGTGCCAGCAGTTTGGGACAGGGATCCTACGAGCAGTACTTC
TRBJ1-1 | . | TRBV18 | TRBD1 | CASSPLTGGDTEAFF | TGTGCCAGCTCACCCCTCACAGGGGGCGACACTGAAGCTTTCTTT
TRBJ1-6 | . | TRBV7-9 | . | CASSLRTTANSPLHF | TGTGCCAGCAGCTTAAGGACAACAGCAAATTCACCCCTCCACTTT
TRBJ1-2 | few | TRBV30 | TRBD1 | CAWSKGAVYGYTF | TGTGCCTGGAGTAAGGGGGCCGTCTATGGCTACACCTTC
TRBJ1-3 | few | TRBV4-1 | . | CASSQSPGNTIYF | TGCGCCAGCAGCCAATCTCCTGGAAACACCATATATTTT
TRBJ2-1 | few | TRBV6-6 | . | CASSADDYNEQFF | TGTGCCAGCAGTGCCGACGACTACAATGAGCAGTTCTTC
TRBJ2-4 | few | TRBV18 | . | CASSPSRQEIAKNIQYF | TGTGCCAGCTCACCGAGTCGACAGGAGATAGCCAAAAACATTCAGTACTTC
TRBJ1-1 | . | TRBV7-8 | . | CASSLAGELVRYTEAFF | TGTGCCAGCAGCTTAGCCGGCGAACTTGTCAGGTACACTGAAGCTTTCTTT
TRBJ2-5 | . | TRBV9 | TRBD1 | CASSLKGQETQYF | TGTGCCAGCAGCCTCAAGGGACAGGAGACCCAGTACTTC
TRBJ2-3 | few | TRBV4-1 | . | CASSQDIRGAGSTDTQYF | TGCGCCAGCAGCCAAGATATCAGGGGAGCGGGTAGCACAGATACGCAGTATTTT
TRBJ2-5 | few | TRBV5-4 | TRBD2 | CASTNGRGGGETQYF | TGTGCCAGCACCAACGGACGGGGGGGCGGCGAGACCCAGTACTTC
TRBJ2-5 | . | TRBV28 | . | CASSGLGEVQETQYF | TGTGCCAGCAGTGGTCTGGGAGAAGTCCAAGAGACCCAGTACTTC
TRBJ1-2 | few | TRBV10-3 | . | CAISVSGQGSYGYTF | TGTGCCATCAGTGTCTCCGGGCAGGGATCCTATGGCTACACCTTC
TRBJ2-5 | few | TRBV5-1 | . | CASSLDYPGQETQYF | TGCGCCAGCAGCTTGGATTATCCAGGGCAAGAGACCCAGTACTTC
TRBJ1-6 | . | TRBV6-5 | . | CASSYSGGGNNSPLHF | TGTGCCAGCAGTTACTCTGGTGGAGGGAATAATTCACCCCTCCACTTT
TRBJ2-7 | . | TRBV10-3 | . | CAISEGSISYEQYF | TGTGCCATCAGTGAGGGGAGTATTTCTTACGAGCAGTACTTC